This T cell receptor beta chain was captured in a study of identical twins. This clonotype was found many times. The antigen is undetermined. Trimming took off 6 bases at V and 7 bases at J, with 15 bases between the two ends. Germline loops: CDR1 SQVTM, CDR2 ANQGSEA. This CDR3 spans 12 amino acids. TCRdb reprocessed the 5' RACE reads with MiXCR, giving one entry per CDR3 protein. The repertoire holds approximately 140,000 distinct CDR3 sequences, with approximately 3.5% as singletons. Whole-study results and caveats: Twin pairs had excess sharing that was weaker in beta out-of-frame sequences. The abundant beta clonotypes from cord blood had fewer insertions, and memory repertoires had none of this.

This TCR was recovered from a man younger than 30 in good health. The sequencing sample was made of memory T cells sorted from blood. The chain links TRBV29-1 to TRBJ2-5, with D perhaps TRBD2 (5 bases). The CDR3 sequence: CSVRTAAGTQYF. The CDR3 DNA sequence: TGCAGCGTCCGGACCGCGGCGGGGACCCAGTACTTC.